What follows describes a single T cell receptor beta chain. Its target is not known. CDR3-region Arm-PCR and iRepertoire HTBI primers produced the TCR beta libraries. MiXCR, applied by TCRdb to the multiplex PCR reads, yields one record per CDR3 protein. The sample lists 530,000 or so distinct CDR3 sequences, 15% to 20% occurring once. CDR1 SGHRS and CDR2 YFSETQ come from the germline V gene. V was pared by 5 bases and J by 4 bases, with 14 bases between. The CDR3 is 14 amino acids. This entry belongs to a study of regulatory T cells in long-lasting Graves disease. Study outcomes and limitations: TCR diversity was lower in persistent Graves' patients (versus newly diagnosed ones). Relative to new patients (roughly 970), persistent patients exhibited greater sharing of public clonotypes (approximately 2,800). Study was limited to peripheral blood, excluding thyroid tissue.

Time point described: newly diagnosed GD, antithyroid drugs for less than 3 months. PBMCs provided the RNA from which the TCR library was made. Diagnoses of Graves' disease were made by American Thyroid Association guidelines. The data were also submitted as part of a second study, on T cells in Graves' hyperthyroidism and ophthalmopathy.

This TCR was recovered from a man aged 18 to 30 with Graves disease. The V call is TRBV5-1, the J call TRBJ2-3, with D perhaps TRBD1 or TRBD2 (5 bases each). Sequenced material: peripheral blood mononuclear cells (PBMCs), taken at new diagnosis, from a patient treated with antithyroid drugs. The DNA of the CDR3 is TGCGCCAGCAGTAGAGGGGAAGTTTCAGATACGCAGTATTTT. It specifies CASSRGEVSDTQYF.